Each of the 30 T cell receptor beta chains below was sequenced from the same sample in a study of T cells in women clearing cervical HPV infection listed by TCRdb under 2018. The library was generated by the immunoSEQ multiplex PCR assay. What TCRdb holds here is the immuneACCESS table cut down to in-frame rearrangements. Part of the clones is not present; checked against another copy, under half of the missing clones reflect an unresolved V gene, and the others are unexplained. The table for this sample records about 14,000 clones. 6% to 9% of the sample goes to the ten largest clones. Sequences were obtained from blood buffy coat. The receptors were sampled from a woman between 18 and 70 years old with a cervical HPV16 infection that either progressed to CIN3+ or cleared (not recorded which).

As concerns this clone: The read comes to an end 3 residues before the CDR3 does, leaving the germline J gene to fill in the end. The J gene is TRBJ1-1, the V gene TRBV29-1; D gene uncertain. Germline CDR1 is SQVTM and CDR2 is ANQGSEA. The CDR3 is 14 residues long. Between the trimmed V and J ends, which lost 0 bases and 5 bases, there was a span of 13 bases. The CDR3 loop reads CSVEDRRVRTEAFF. CDR3 bases read: TGCAGCGTTGAAGATCGGCGGGTAAGGACTGAA.

The DNA read from the CDR3 is TGTGCCAGCACGACTAGCGGGAGAGGGCCCTACAATGAG. Translating gives CASTTSGRGPYNE. The full CDR3 protein is CASTTSGRGPYNEQFF. This chain joins TRBV28 and TRBJ2-1; 12 bases fit TRBD2. The CDR3 end falls 3 residues outside the read, so it is completed with the germline J gene. The CDR3 spans 16 residues. Germline V gene data show CDR1 as MDHEN and CDR2 as SYDVKM. Trimming removed 7 bases from V and 2 bases from J; junction bases left unmatched: 6.

On this clone itself: With the read ending 3 residues before the CDR3 end, the germline J gene is used to fill in that end. The genes are TRBV5-1 and TRBJ2-3, with 8 bases fitting TRBD1. J gave up 6 bases and V 0 bases, and 0 bases lay outside the gene matches. Germline V CDR1 and CDR2: SGHRS, YFSETQ. This CDR3 is 13 amino acids long. CDR3 loop: CASSLDRGDTQYF. CDR3 bases read: TGCGCCAGCAGCTTGGACAGGGGGGATACG.

In the case of this clone: The CDR3 end is not reached by the read, which stops 3 residues before it; the germline J gene fills it in. This chain connects TRBV5-1 to TRBJ2-1, with 10 bases fitting TRBD2. CDR3 size: 17 residues. J gave up 4 bases and V 3 bases, and 10 bases lay outside the gene matches. CDR1 and CDR2 (germline): SGHRS, YFSETQ. Incomplete CDR3 DNA: TGCGCCAGCAGCTCCTCCTGGACTAGCGGTTCGTACAATGAG. This gives the protein CASSSSWTSGSYNE. The full CDR3 protein reads CASSSSWTSGSYNEQFF.

Notes on this clone: The read gets to within 3 residues of the CDR3 end, and the germline J gene fills in the rest. The chain links TRBV19 to TRBJ1-2, with TRBD1 matching 7 bases. Germline V CDR1 and CDR2: LNHDA, SQIVND (reference sequence). CDR3 length: 18 amino acids. The sequenced part of the CDR3 DNA is TGTGCCAGTAGTTATTTGAACGGACAGGTCAAAAAATCCTACGAC. It encodes CASSYLNGQVKKSYD. The entire CDR3 protein is CASSYLNGQVKKSYDYTF.

About this clone itself: The CDR3 is cut off 3 residues early in the read; its end comes from the germline J gene. This chain connects TRBV20-1 to TRBJ1-4; TRBD1 might be the D (5 bases). V was cut by 3 bases and J by 8 bases, with 22 bases left in between. Germline V CDR1 and CDR2: DFQATT, SNEGSKA (reference sequence). This CDR3 has 16 amino acids. CDR3 in amino acids: CSARGPGGVMYEKLFF. Partial CDR3 DNA: TGCAGTGCTAGGGGCCCGGGGGGGGTCATGTACGAAAAA.

About this clone itself: The CDR3 end falls 3 residues outside the read, so it is completed with the germline J gene. The rearrangement uses TRBV20-1 and TRBJ2-5; 12 bases are shared with TRBD2. J lost 5 bases, V lost 6 bases, and 7 bases had no gene match. The CDR3 covers 14 residues. Looked up from germline, CDR1 is DFQATT and CDR2 is SNEGSKA (reference sequence). The CDR3 sequence is CSATRTSGAETQYF. The sequenced CDR3 bases are TGCAGTGCAACCCGGACTAGCGGGGCGGAGACC.

Points on this clone: The read halts 3 residues ahead of the CDR3 end, with the missing end drawn from the germline J gene. The gene calls are TRBV7-9 and TRBJ1-4; maybe TRBD1 (6 bases). This CDR3 contains 14 residues. V was cut by 1 base and J by 7 bases, with 10 bases left in between. The germline V gene has CDR1 SEHNR and CDR2 FQNEAQ (reference sequence). The CDR3 bases that were read are TGTGCCAGCAGCTTAGGCACAGGGTTTGAAAAA. It specifies CASSLGTGFEK. The full CDR3 sequence reads CASSLGTGFEKLFF.

With regard to this clone: The missing CDR3 end, 3 residues past where the read stops, is filled in from the germline J gene. The chain combines TRBV20-1 with TRBJ2-7, with D possibly being TRBD2 (7 bases). With 0 bases removed from V and 4 bases from J, the gap between germline ends came to 16 bases. This CDR3 has 15 amino acids. Germline V lookup: CDR1 DFQATT, CDR2 SNEGSKA (reference sequence). The chain's CDR3 is CSARDMRGGLYEQYF. The sequenced CDR3 bases are TGCAGTGCTAGAGATATGAGGGGGGGCCTTTACGAG.

Regarding this clone: Read coverage stops 3 residues before the CDR3 terminus; the germline J gene supplies the remainder. V usage is TRBV7-9 and J usage is TRBJ2-6, with 7 nucleotides matching TRBD1. V was pared by 6 bases and J by 2 bases, with 4 bases of the junction left unmatched. CDR3 length: 15 residues. CDR1 is SEHNR, CDR2 FQNEAQ, per germline (reference sequence). The CDR3 reads CASSTDRAGANVLTF. Incomplete CDR3 DNA: TGTGCCAGCAGTACCGACAGGGCTGGGGCCAACGTC. Full variable domain (rest looked up from reference TRBV7-9 and TRBJ2-6): DTGVSQNPRHKITKRGQNVTFRCDPISEHNRLYWYRQTLGQGPEFLTYFQNEAQLEKSRLLSDRFSAERPKGSFSTLEIQRTEQGDSAMYLCASSTDRAGANVLTFGAGSRLTVL.

Measured by frequency, this clone is medium-sized. The sequence runs out 3 residues before the end of the CDR3; the remainder is reconstructed from the germline J gene. The gene calls are TRBV19 and TRBJ2-7; the D gene is possibly TRBD2 (5 bases). V was pared by 1 base and J by 5 bases, with 9 bases between. There are 13 residues in the CDR3. Germline values: CDR1 LNHDA, CDR2 SQIVND (reference sequence). Incomplete CDR3 DNA: TGTGCCAGTAGTATAGCATCCGGGGACGAG. This gives the protein CASSIASGDE. The full CDR3 reads CASSIASGDEQYF. Using reference TRBV19 and TRBJ2-7 for the parts outside the CDR3, the full variable domain is DGGITQSPKYLFRKEGQNVTLSCEQNLNHDAMYWYRQDPGQGLRLIYYSQIVNDFQKGDIAEGYSVSREKKESFPLTVTSAQKNPTAFYLCASSIASGDEQYFGPGTRLTVT.

Concerning this clone: The read ends 3 residues shy of where the CDR3 ends; the end is completed using the germline J gene. The rearrangement joins TRBV7-9 to TRBJ2-5; D may be TRBD1 (6 bases). Germline V gives CDR1 SEHNR, CDR2 FQNEAQ (reference sequence). Trimming removed 1 base at V and 5 bases at J, with 8 bases between. The CDR3 runs 13 residues. The CDR3 sequence: CASSLEQGETQYF. CDR3 DNA, as far as it was read: TGTGCCAGCAGCTTAGAACAGGGTGAGACC.

This chain's CDR3 is CASSFQDRQETQYF. The CDR3 DNA, read in part, is TGTGCCAGCAGTTTCCAGGACAGGCAAGAGACC. This sequence joins TRBV28 and TRBJ2-5, with 7 bases fitting TRBD1. Sequencing ends 3 residues short of the CDR3 end; the germline J gene provides the rest. This CDR3 spans 14 amino acids. Germline assignment: CDR1 MDHEN and CDR2 SYDVKM. V was clipped by 3 bases and J by 2 bases; unmatched bases: 3. Combining the CDR3 with reference TRBV28 and TRBJ2-5 gives the whole variable domain DVKVTQSSRYLVKRTGEKVFLECVQDMDHENMFWYRQDPGLGLRLIYFSYDVKMKEKGDIPEGYSVSREKKERFSLILESASTNQTSMYLCASSFQDRQETQYFGPGTRLLVL.

The DNA read from the CDR3 is TGCGCCAGCAGTGGTAGCGGGAGCTCCTACAATGAG. This codes for CASSGSGSSYNE. The CDR3 in full is CASSGSGSSYNEQFF. This chain uses TRBV5-1 with TRBJ2-1, with 9 bases lining up with TRBD2. The read terminates 3 residues before the CDR3 end, so the remaining end is supplied by the germline J gene. This CDR3 contains 15 residues. The J segment lost 0 bases and the V segment lost 5 bases, leaving 3 bases of the junction unmatched. Germline V lookup: CDR1 SGHRS, CDR2 YFSETQ.

As to this clone: The read falls 3 residues short of the CDR3 end, and the missing part is taken from the germline J gene. The chain joins TRBV6-2 or TRBV6-3 to TRBJ2-3, with D maybe TRBD1 (6 bases). CDR3 length: 16 residues. Germline CDR1 MNHEY, CDR2 SVGEGT. CDR3 amino acids: CASSHPAPSGAGTQYF. The covered CDR3 bases are TGTGCCAGCAGTCACCCCGCCCCCTCAGGGGCTGGGACG.

As regards this clone: The CDR3 is cut off 3 residues early in the read; its end comes from the germline J gene. The chain is built from TRBV5-1 and TRBJ2-1; 10 bases fit TRBD2. The germline gives CDR1 SGHRS, CDR2 YFSETQ. This CDR3 is built from 18 residues. V shed 0 bases and J 7 bases; nucleotides not matched to a gene: 13. The CDR3 protein is CASSLVIPSGSFGNEQFF. The DNA read from the CDR3 is TGCGCCAGCAGCTTGGTTATCCCTAGCGGGAGTTTTGGTAATGAG.

CDR3 bases read: TGCAGCGTCGAGGGACAGGGGGCTCGGACTGAA. Its translation: CSVEGQGARTE. The complete CDR3 reads CSVEGQGARTEAFF. The V call is TRBV29-1, the J call TRBJ1-1, with 12 bases matching TRBD1. The read terminates 3 residues ahead of where the CDR3 ends, so the germline J gene completes it. Trimming cost V 6 bases and J 5 bases; bases outside gene matches: 7. This CDR3 contains 14 residues. The germline V gene encodes CDR1 SQVTM and CDR2 ANQGSEA.

Remarks on this clone: The read ends 3 residues early relative to the CDR3; the germline J gene fills the gap. The rearrangement joins TRBV19 to TRBJ1-2; 10 bases line up with TRBD1. Germline CDR1 is LNHDA and CDR2 is SQIVND (reference sequence). CDR3 length: 15 amino acids. The CDR3 sequence is CASSGRQGATDTYTF. Incomplete CDR3 DNA: TGTGCCAGTAGTGGCAGACAGGGGGCAACAGATACG.

As for this clone: The CDR3 end is not reached by the read, which stops 3 residues before it; the germline J gene fills it in. V and J are TRBV18 and TRBJ2-3; D remains unclear. CDR3 length: 14 amino acids. Germline loops: CDR1 KGHSH, CDR2 LQKENI. The DNA read from the CDR3 is TGTGCCAGCTCACCACCGGGCCTCCAAGAGACG. It codes for CASSPPGLQET. The entire CDR3 protein is CASSPPGLQETQYF. Using reference TRBV18 and TRBJ2-3 for the parts outside the CDR3, the full variable domain is NAGVMQNPRHLVRRRGQEARLRCSPMKGHSHVYWYRQLPEEGLKFMVYLQKENIIDESGMPKERFSAEFPKEGPSILRIQQVVRGDSAAYFCASSPPGLQETQYFGPGTRLTVL.

Remarks on this clone: The junction departs from germline at one end; a sequencing error may be responsible. Read coverage stops 3 residues before the CDR3 terminus; the germline J gene supplies the remainder. Other DNA sequences within the sample encode an identical CDR3. This chain connects TRBV11-2 to TRBJ1-3, with D unclear. This CDR3 has 14 amino acids. The germline V gene encodes CDR1 SGHAT and CDR2 FQNNGV. The sequenced CDR3 bases are TGTGCCAGCAGCTTAGGGGCTGCTGGAAACACA. Translation gives CASSLGAAGNT. The full CDR3 protein reads CASSLGAAGNTIYF.

A word on this clone: From the germline J gene comes the end of the CDR3, since the read stops 3 residues before it. This chain connects TRBV7-9 to TRBJ2-1; TRBD2 matches 9 bases. Germline V gives CDR1 SEHNR, CDR2 FQNEAQ (reference sequence). This CDR3 comprises 15 residues. Unmatched junction bases numbered 8, after V lost 4 bases and J lost 7 bases. CDR3 amino acids: CASSSPGLALNEQFF. CDR3 DNA (partial): TGTGCCAGCAGCTCCCCGGGACTAGCCCTGAATGAG.

Comment on this clone: The read ends 3 residues before the CDR3 terminus; that terminus is restored from the germline J gene. The same CDR3 can be traced to other DNA sequences in this sample. The gene calls are TRBV11-2 and TRBJ1-6; no clear D gene. The germline V gene encodes CDR1 SGHAT and CDR2 FQNNGV. The CDR3 length is 13 residues. V lost 5 bases and J lost 8, with 10 bases in between. The CDR3 spells CASSLAQDSPLHF. The DNA read from the CDR3 is TGTGCCAGCAGCCTGGCGCAGGATTCACCC.

For this clone: The CDR3 end falls 3 residues outside the read, so it is completed with the germline J gene. The chain is built from TRBV4-2 and TRBJ2-4; 11 nucleotides match TRBD2. Germline V lookup: CDR1 LGHNA, CDR2 YNFKEQ. With 4 bases clipped from V and 1 base from J, the junction kept 12 bases outside the gene matches. The CDR3 runs to 19 residues. CDR3 DNA (partial): TGTGCCAGCAGCCTAGAGGGACTAGCGGACCGGCGCGCCAAAAACATT. Translating it yields CASSLEGLADRRAKNI. The whole CDR3 region reads CASSLEGLADRRAKNIQYF.

To note about this clone: The CDR3 extends 3 residues past the end of the read, so its final part is completed from the germline J gene. This chain links TRBV12-3 or TRBV12-4 with TRBJ2-7; D perhaps matches TRBD1 (6 bases). There are 13 residues in the CDR3. The V and J ends lost 8 bases and 3 bases respectively, with 14 bases between them. CDR3 amino acids: CASSWGRGYEQYF. Partial CDR3 DNA: TGTGCCAGCTCTTGGGGCAGGGGCTACGAG.

Comment on this clone: The CDR3 goes on 3 residues after the read ends, and that part is filled in from the germline J gene. The chain is built from TRBV19 and TRBJ2-3; 11 positions match TRBD1. The germline V gene has CDR1 LNHDA and CDR2 SQIVND (reference sequence). The length of the CDR3 is 14 residues. V lost 5 bases and J lost 7; bases outside the gene matches: 5. CDR3 DNA, as far as it was read: TGTGCCAGTAGTGCGGGACAGGGGGGAAATACG. Residues: CASSAGQGGNT. The complete CDR3 reads CASSAGQGGNTQYF.

To note about this clone: The sequenced fragment ends 3 residues before the CDR3 boundary, so the rest is inferred from the germline J gene. This CDR3 is also generated by other DNA sequences in the sample. This chain links TRBV12-3 or TRBV12-4 with TRBJ2-5; no clear D gene. V lost 6 bases, J lost 6 bases, and 14 bases lay in between. The CDR3 is made up of 13 amino acids. The CDR3 loop reads CASSLIEAKTQYF. The sequenced part of the CDR3 DNA is TGTGCCAGCAGCCTCATAGAAGCCAAGACC.

Of note for this clone: The CDR3 end lies 3 residues beyond the end of the read and is filled in from the germline J gene. The chain recombines TRBV19 with TRBJ2-1, with 7 bases aligning to TRBD2. With V trimmed by 0 bases and J by 2 bases, 4 bases remained unmatched. CDR1 and CDR2 from the germline V gene are LNHDA and SQIVND (reference sequence). The CDR3 covers 16 residues. The CDR3 DNA, read in part, is TGTGCCAGTAGTATAGATTCTAGCGGTACCTACAATGAG. Protein sequence: CASSIDSSGTYNE. The full CDR3 protein is CASSIDSSGTYNEQFF.

Of note for this clone: The missing CDR3 end, 3 residues past where the read stops, is filled in from the germline J gene. This chain connects TRBV7-2 to TRBJ2-1, with TRBD2 matching 7 bases. Trimming cost V 0 bases and J 8 bases; bases outside gene matches: 10. This CDR3 spans 16 amino acids. Germline CDR1 is SGHTA and CDR2 is FQGNSA. The CDR3 sequence is CASSLALGVGGDEQFF. The part of the CDR3 DNA that was read is TGTGCCAGCAGCTTAGCGCTGGGGGTGGGGGGGGATGAG.

On this clone itself: The sequence runs out 3 residues before the end of the CDR3; the remainder is reconstructed from the germline J gene. The chain recombines TRBV7-9 with TRBJ1-1, with TRBD1 as a possible D gene (5 bases). From germline, CDR1 is SEHNR and CDR2 FQNEAQ (reference sequence). V lost 3 bases and J lost 7, with 15 bases in between. There are 14 residues in the CDR3. The part of the CDR3 DNA that was read is TGTGCCAGCAGCTTCCTCGCAGGGCAGGGTGAA. It codes for CASSFLAGQGE. The whole CDR3 protein reads CASSFLAGQGEAFF.

In regard to this clone: The read finishes 3 residues shy of the CDR3 end, and the germline J gene is used to complete it. The chain combines TRBV20-1 with TRBJ2-3; D may be TRBD1 (6 bases). CDR1 DFQATT and CDR2 SNEGSKA come from the germline V gene (reference sequence). Trimming removed 2 bases at V and 5 bases at J, with 11 bases between. This CDR3 contains 13 residues. The CDR3 sequence is CSARLDRRDTQYF. The CDR3 bases that were read are TGCAGTGCTAGATTAGACAGGAGAGATACG.